This T cell receptor beta chain was sequenced in a study of cytomegalovirus exposure and HLA in healthy donors. Study outcomes and limitations: Reportedly, cytomegalovirus status was diagnosed with high sensitivity and specificity. Reports state that TCR beta sequences accurately predicted most subjects' HLA-A and HLA-B alleles. For most TCR beta V segments, an earlier analysis put the productive rate at about 87% or about 30% of the time. For TCR beta chains, V- and J-gene trimming was later linked to a missense DCLRE1C variant.

From germline, CDR1 is SGDLS and CDR2 YYNGEE. The CDR3 is made up of 13 amino acids. V was pared by 0 bases and J by 6 bases, with 6 bases between. PCR involved 60 Vbeta and 13 Jbeta primers. Generated by immunoSEQ multiplex PCR, the TCRdb table keeps only in-frame clones and is missing some. The data contain about 240,000 clones, 80% to 85% of them singletons. This clone has more than one count but fewer than ten. The antigen is not known. J is TRBJ2-2 and V is TRBV9, with unresolved D. Source material: PBMCs. The receptor was isolated from a woman in her fifties or sixties in good health and CMV-seropositive. The CDR3 reads CASSVEPAGELFF. For the CDR3, the DNA is TGTGCCAGCAGCGTAGAGCCGGCCGGGGAGCTGTTTTTT.